This passage covers 13 T cell receptor beta chains from one sample sequenced in a study of vaccination effects on CD4 cells after COVID-19. Some clones are missing from TCRdb's copy, which holds only in-frame ones; the method was immunoSEQ multiplex PCR. The sample yields 30,000 to 35,000 clones, roughly four fifths seen once. For these receptors, no antigen is known. CD4+ T cell isolation took place after approximately 11 days of culture. Infection with SARS-CoV-2 occurred in the person between March and December 2020, and PCR confirmed it. Participants received two doses of either the BNT162b2 or mRNA-1273 vaccine. Material: CD4+ T cells from PBMCs cultured without peptide, obtained after COVID-19 vaccination. These receptor sequences come from a human donor who had a prior SARS-CoV-2 infection.

The chain couples TRBV10-2 to TRBJ2-2, with 9 bases lining up with TRBD1. V shed 6 bases, J shed 1 base, and the junction held 3 bases outside the gene matches. Germline V gene data show CDR1 as WSHSY and CDR2 as SAAADI. There are 15 residues in the CDR3. CDR3 DNA sequence: TGCGCCAGCAGGATGGGACAGGGGAACACCGGGGAGCTGTTTTTT. The encoded protein is CASRMGQGNTGELFF.

This chain connects TRBV9 to TRBJ2-5; TRBD2 matches 12 bases. Germline trimming cut 0 bases from V and 4 bases from J; bases unmatched to any gene: 1. Germline V CDR1 and CDR2: SGDLS, YYNGEE. CDR3 length: 15 residues. CDR3 sequence reads: CASSVGLAGVETQYF. In DNA, the CDR3 is TGTGCCAGCAGCGTAGGACTAGCGGGGGTAGAGACCCAGTACTTC.

CDR3 in DNA: TGTGCCAGCAGCTTACTGGGCGGTGAGGCAGATACGCAGTATTTT. As protein: CASSLLGGEADTQYF. The chain combines TRBV11-2 with TRBJ2-3, with D unresolved. The germline V gene has CDR1 SGHAT and CDR2 FQNNGV. The CDR3 loop spans 15 amino acids. V lost 2 bases to trimming and J lost 4 bases, with 13 bases between them. The variable domain in full, with the rest retrieved from reference TRBV11-2 and TRBJ2-3, is EAGVAQSPRYKIIEKRQSVAFWCNPISGHATLYWYQQILGQGPKLLIQFQNNGVVDDSQLPKDRFSAERLKGVDSTLKIQPAKLEDSAVYLCASSLLGGEADTQYFGPGTRLTVL.

This clone was seen a few times. The chain employs TRBV5-1 and TRBJ2-7, with 10 bases fitting TRBD2. The CDR3 has 15 amino acids. V lost 0 bases to trimming and J lost 3 bases; unmatched junction nucleotides: 3. Germline values: CDR1 SGHRS, CDR2 YFSETQ. The CDR3 protein is CASSLGSSGGYEQYF. The DNA for the CDR3 is TGCGCCAGCAGCTTGGGTTCTAGCGGGGGCTACGAGCAGTACTTC.

CDR3 sequence (DNA): TGTGCCAGCAGCGTAGGGGGGACAGTCTACAATGAGCAGTTCTTC. It specifies CASSVGGTVYNEQFF. J is TRBJ2-1 and V is TRBV9, with 7 bases fitting TRBD1. Germline V CDR1 and CDR2: SGDLS, YYNGEE. This CDR3 is built from 15 residues. Unmatched junction bases numbered 3, after V lost 0 bases and J lost 3 bases.

The CDR3 is CARALGRVEQYF. The DNA for the CDR3 is TGTGCCCGGGCGCTAGGTCGGGTCGAGCAGTACTTC. The chain combines TRBV25-1 with TRBJ2-7; D gene uncertain. Germline CDR1 and CDR2: MGHDK and SYGVNS. CDR3 length equals 12 residues. Deletions cut 11 bases from V and 6 bases from J, with 17 bases between.

The rearrangement uses TRBV5-6 and TRBJ2-5; 9 bases align to TRBD1. This CDR3 contains 15 residues. Trimming removed 2 bases from V and 4 bases from J; junction bases left unmatched: 6. Germline lookup yields CDR1 SGHDT and CDR2 YYEEEE. The CDR3 loop reads CASSLWTGVAETQYF. Here the CDR3 DNA reads TGTGCCAGCAGCTTATGGACAGGGGTCGCAGAGACCCAGTACTTC.

This sequence joins TRBV6-1 and TRBJ1-1; D is uncertain. Per germline, CDR1 MNHNS and CDR2 SASEGT. CDR3 size: 13 residues. The V gene lost 5 bases and the J gene lost 6 bases, with 13 bases spanning the gap. The CDR3 loop is CASSSLTRSEAFF. The CDR3 nucleotides read TGTGCCAGCAGTTCCCTAACACGGTCTGAAGCTTTCTTT.

J is TRBJ1-4 and V is TRBV5-1; D is unresolved. Germline-derived CDR1 and CDR2 are SGHRS and YFSETQ. Between the trimmed V and J ends, which lost 4 bases and 0 bases, there was a span of 10 bases. CDR3 size: 15 residues. In DNA form, the CDR3 reads TGCGCCAGCAGCCTGGAGCAAGCAACTAATGAAAAACTGTTTTTT. As protein: CASSLEQATNEKLFF.

The rearrangement links TRBV10-3 to TRBJ1-1; D not resolved. The CDR3 extends over 13 amino acids. Deletions cut 6 bases from V and 1 base from J, with 9 bases between. The germline gives CDR1 ENHRY, CDR2 SYGVKD. The CDR3 reads CAIRLDQNTEAFF. CDR3 DNA sequence: TGTGCCATCAGACTGGACCAGAACACTGAAGCTTTCTTT.

The chain joins TRBV10-3 to TRBJ1-1, with TRBD1 identical over 8 bases. The CDR3 contains 12 residues. After removal of 6 bases from V and 7 bases from J, the junction contained 4 bases not matched to a gene. Germline V gene sequence: CDR1 ENHRY, CDR2 SYGVKD. CDR3 nucleotides: TGTGCCATCAGCCCCGGACAGGGTGAAGCTTTCTTT. Amino acid sequence: CAISPGQGEAFF.

This clone has only a few counts. CDR3 nucleotides: TGTGTCCGAATAGCGAAGGACAATGAGCAGTTCTTC. It is translated as CVRIAKDNEQFF. The chain is built from TRBV12-1 and TRBJ2-1; TRBD2, the table's D call, was not compared with the DNA. TRBV12-1 is classified as a pseudogene. The length of the CDR3 is 12 residues.

The chain couples TRBV11-3 to TRBJ2-5, with a possible D match to TRBD1 (6 bases). CDR3 length equals 15 residues. The germline V gene encodes CDR1 SGHNT and CDR2 YENEEA. The V gene lost 3 bases and the J gene lost 2 bases, with 13 bases spanning the gap. CDR3 bases: TGTGCCAGCAGCTTGAGGGGACACCGGCAAGAGACCCAGTACTTC. It codes for CASSLRGHRQETQYF.